The 28 T cell receptor beta chains below were found in one sample sequenced in a study of cytomegalovirus exposure and HLA in healthy donors. Vbeta (60) and Jbeta (13) primers were used in the PCR. Method: immunoSEQ multiplex PCR; TCRdb's copy keeps in-frame clones and lacks some. The sample contains over 150,000 clones, over 75% of which appear only once. What was sequenced was PBMCs. Source of these receptors: a woman aged 50 to 60 in good health and CMV-seropositive.

V and J are TRBV18 and TRBJ1-1, with D tentatively TRBD1 (6 bases). CDR3 length: 13 amino acids. Germline V gives CDR1 KGHSH, CDR2 LQKENI. With 4 bases removed from V and 2 bases from J, the gap between germline ends came to 8 bases. The CDR3 DNA sequence: TGTGCCAGCTCACGGACAGATAACACTGAAGCTTTCTTT. Translation gives CASSRTDNTEAFF.

This rearrangement joins TRBV27 to TRBJ1-1; 7 bases align to TRBD1. Germline V gene data show CDR1 as MNHEY and CDR2 as SMNVEV (reference sequence). The CDR3 is 15 amino acids. Losses at the gene ends were 5 bases for V and 5 bases for J; bases not matched to a gene: 11. CDR3 in amino acids: CASSPVGGGGTEAFF. CDR3 sequence (DNA): TGTGCCAGCAGTCCCGTAGGAGGGGGCGGAACTGAAGCTTTCTTT.

J is TRBJ2-5 and V is TRBV28, with TRBD1 matching 7 bases. The last part of the DNA fits TRBJ2-7 better; the J call may be wrong. The CDR3 is made up of 13 amino acids. The germline V gene has CDR1 MDHEN and CDR2 SYDVKM. The CDR3 region has the DNA TGTGCCAGCAGTTCGGGACAGATACACGAGCAGTACTTC. Amino acids: CASSSGQIHEQYF.

The chain joins TRBV6-1 to TRBJ1-4; D is unresolved. The CDR3 runs to 15 residues. Trimming removed 2 bases at V and 0 bases at J, with 7 bases between. Per germline, CDR1 MNHNS and CDR2 SASEGT. This CDR3 reads CASSEFIATNEKLFF. The CDR3 DNA follows: TGTGCCAGCAGTGAATTTATTGCAACTAATGAAAAACTGTTTTTT.

This clone came up once. The chain carries TRBV13 and TRBJ2-7; 8 bases fit TRBD1. V shed 7 bases and J 3 bases; nucleotides not matched to a gene: 5. CDR1 is PRHDT, CDR2 FYEKMQ, per germline (reference sequence). The CDR3 consists of 13 residues. CDR3 DNA: TGTGCCAGCAACTACGGACAGGGCTACGAGCAGTACTTC. Translated: CASNYGQGYEQYF.

This clone occurred a few times. The chain is built from TRBV5-4 and TRBJ2-7, with 7 bases matching TRBD1. The CDR3 is made up of 16 amino acids. CDR1 SGHNT and CDR2 YYREEE come from the germline V gene (reference sequence). Trimming removed 4 bases from V and 4 bases from J; junction bases left unmatched: 14. This CDR3 is CASSPKGAGLNYEQYF. The CDR3 DNA reads as TGTGCCAGCAGCCCCAAGGGGGCGGGCTTGAATTACGAGCAGTACTTC.

The V call is TRBV19, the J call TRBJ1-1, with TRBD1 matching 10 bases. With V trimmed by 5 bases and J by 5 bases, 8 bases remained unmatched. Germline V lookup: CDR1 LNHDA, CDR2 SQIVND (reference sequence). This CDR3 is built from 15 residues. CDR3 DNA: TGTGCCAGTAGTCGCAGGACAGGGGGTCCAACTGAAGCTTTCTTT. Amino acid sequence: CASSRRTGGPTEAFF.

V and J are TRBV18 and TRBJ1-1; D ambiguous. V lost 2 bases to trimming and J lost 8 bases, with 9 bases between them. CDR3 length: 12 residues. Germline loops: CDR1 KGHSH, CDR2 LQKENI. This CDR3 reads CASSPGFREAFF. CDR3 nucleotide sequence: TGTGCCAGCTCACCAGGTTTCCGGGAAGCTTTCTTT.

CDR3 sequence (DNA): TGCGCCAGCAGCCAACTTCAGGGAGCCAAAAACATTCAGTACTTC. Encoded protein: CASSQLQGAKNIQYF. The rearrangement joins TRBV4-3 to TRBJ2-4, with TRBD1 as a possible D gene (5 bases). This CDR3 is 15 amino acids long. V lost 2 bases and J 0 bases, leaving 8 bases between the germline ends. Per the germline V gene, CDR1 is LGHNA and CDR2 is YSLEER.

This chain joins TRBV7-2 and TRBJ1-5, with TRBD1 matching 7 bases. V lost 1 base to trimming and J lost 4 bases; unmatched junction nucleotides: 10. CDR3 length: 17 amino acids. Germline V gene lookup returns CDR1 SGHTA and CDR2 FQGNSA. The CDR3 loop reads CASSLGPGQLKNQPQHF. The CDR3 DNA is TGTGCCAGCAGCTTAGGGCCGGGACAGCTAAAAAATCAGCCCCAGCATTTT. The variable domain in full, with the rest retrieved from reference TRBV7-2 and TRBJ1-5, is GAGVSQSPSNKVTEKGKDVELRCDPISGHTALYWYRQSLGQGLEFLIYFQGNSAPDKSGLPSDRFSAERTGGSVSTLTIQRTQQEDSAVYLCASSLGPGQLKNQPQHFGDGTRLSIL.

The chain joins TRBV7-2 to TRBJ2-1; perhaps TRBD2 as D (6 bases). Trimming took 6 bases from V and 0 from J, leaving 12 bases between them. This CDR3 region has 15 residues. CDR1 is SGHTA and CDR2 is FQGNSA in the germline V gene. For the CDR3, the DNA is TGTGCCAGCAGATTTAGCGGAAGCTCCTACAATGAGCAGTTCTTC. Protein: CASRFSGSSYNEQFF. The entire variable domain, with the rest obtained from reference TRBV7-2 and TRBJ2-1, is as follows: GAGVSQSPSNKVTEKGKDVELRCDPISGHTALYWYRQSLGQGLEFLIYFQGNSAPDKSGLPSDRFSAERTGGSVSTLTIQRTQQEDSAVYLCASRFSGSSYNEQFFGPGTRLTVL.

The genes are TRBV28 and TRBJ2-7, with TRBD2 as a possible D gene (5 bases). CDR1 is MDHEN and CDR2 is SYDVKM in the germline V gene. This CDR3 is 12 amino acids long. With 6 bases removed from V and 0 bases from J, the gap between germline ends came to 6 bases. The CDR3 loop reads CASRGSSYEQYF. The DNA of the CDR3 is TGTGCCAGCAGAGGGAGCTCCTACGAGCAGTACTTC.

The chain recombines TRBV28 with TRBJ1-2, with 9 bases matching TRBD1. The CDR3 totals 15 residues. Germline V lookup: CDR1 MDHEN, CDR2 SYDVKM. V was clipped by 0 bases and J by 1 base; unmatched bases: 0. The CDR3 is CASSLWTGGNYGYTF. The CDR3 DNA follows: TGTGCCAGCAGTTTATGGACAGGGGGTAACTATGGCTACACCTTC.

V gene TRBV30 combines with J gene TRBJ2-1; D gene uncertain. V lost 1 base, J lost 6 bases, and 13 bases lay in between. There are 14 residues in the CDR3. Germline V lookup: CDR1 GTSNPN, CDR2 SVGIG (reference sequence). For the CDR3, the DNA is TGTGCCTGGAGTGATCAGCGTACCTTCAATGAGCAGTTCTTC. This translates into CAWSDQRTFNEQFF.

CDR3 protein: CASSPRGLANYGYTF. The CDR3 nucleotides read TGTGCCAGCAGTCCCCGGGGATTAGCTAACTATGGCTACACCTTC. The V and J genes are TRBV28 and TRBJ1-2; no clear D gene. The germline CDR1 and CDR2 sequences are MDHEN and SYDVKM. The CDR3 loop spans 15 amino acids. Trimming stripped 5 bases from V and 0 bases from J, with 13 bases between.

The chain joins TRBV27 to TRBJ1-2; no clear D gene. The CDR3 runs to 14 residues. Germline loops: CDR1 MNHEY, CDR2 SMNVEV (reference sequence). V dropped 0 bases and J dropped 2 bases, with 7 bases sitting between them. CDR3 sequence: CASSLSGTNYGYTF. The DNA for the CDR3 is TGTGCCAGCAGTTTATCGGGCACAAACTATGGCTACACCTTC.

The chain carries TRBV6-1 and TRBJ2-3; tentative D call: TRBD2 (6 bases). Trimming removed 3 bases from V and 2 bases from J, with 12 bases in between. CDR3 length: 15 residues. CDR1 and CDR2 from the germline V gene are MNHNS and SASEGT. The CDR3 region has the DNA TGTGCCAGCAGTGAGGTGGCGGACTACACAGATACGCAGTATTTT. Translating it yields CASSEVADYTDTQYF.

The chain recombines TRBV10-3 with TRBJ1-5; D possibly corresponds to TRBD1 (6 bases). Germline-derived CDR1 and CDR2 are ENHRY and SYGVKD. Trimming took 8 bases from V and 1 from J, leaving 12 bases between them. The CDR3 is made up of 14 amino acids. CDR3 protein: CAIGGAGSNQPQHF. Written as DNA, the CDR3 is TGTGCCATCGGGGGGGCTGGGAGCAATCAGCCCCAGCATTTT.

The gene calls are TRBV7-6 and TRBJ2-7; 9 bases are shared with TRBD2. The V and J ends lost 1 base and 3 bases, in that order; junction bases with no gene match: 7. This CDR3 has 16 residues. Per the germline V gene, CDR1 is SGHVS and CDR2 is FNYEAQ. Here the CDR3 reads CASSLGVLSGGYEQYF. CDR3 nucleotide sequence: TGTGCCAGCAGCTTAGGGGTGCTTAGCGGGGGCTACGAGCAGTACTTC.

V usage is TRBV9 and J usage is TRBJ2-3; 8 bases are a match to TRBD2. Germline V gives CDR1 SGDLS, CDR2 YYNGEE. The CDR3 totals 15 residues. V lost 0 bases to trimming and J lost 6 bases; unmatched junction nucleotides: 6. This CDR3 reads CASSVGRAGADTQYF. The DNA for the CDR3 is TGTGCCAGCAGCGTAGGTCGAGCGGGAGCCGATACGCAGTATTTT.

This clone has a handful of counts. CDR3: CRTGYYNEQFF. For the CDR3, the DNA is TGTAGGACAGGGTACTACAATGAGCAGTTCTTC. This chain uses TRBV28 with TRBJ2-1; TRBD1 matches at 8 bases. The CDR3 totals 11 residues. Germline V gives CDR1 MDHEN, CDR2 SYDVKM. Variable domain in full (rest from reference TRBV28 and TRBJ2-1): DVKVTQSSRYLVKRTGEKVFLECVQDMDHENMFWYRQDPGLGLRLIYFSYDVKMKEKGDIPEGYSVSREKKERFSLILESASTNQTSMYLCRTGYYNEQFFGPGTRLTVL.

Written as DNA, the CDR3 is TGTGCCAGCAGTTTCTATAGCAATCAGCCCCAGCATTTT. This translates into CASSFYSNQPQHF. The chain uses TRBV27 and TRBJ1-5; no definite D call. Trimming pared 3 bases from V and 0 bases from J, leaving 3 bases between. The germline gives CDR1 MNHEY, CDR2 SMNVEV (reference sequence). CDR3 length equals 13 residues.

This rearrangement joins TRBV28 to TRBJ1-2; no clear D gene. Germline V gives CDR1 MDHEN, CDR2 SYDVKM. V lost 5 bases and J 2 bases, leaving 12 bases between the germline ends. CDR3 length equals 14 residues. The CDR3, as DNA: TGTGCCAGCAGTATTCTCAGGAACAACTATGGCTACACCTTC. The encoded protein is CASSILRNNYGYTF.

V and J are TRBV7-2 and TRBJ2-3, with 9 nucleotides matching TRBD2. The germline gives CDR1 SGHTA, CDR2 FQGNSA. The V gene end was trimmed by 2 bases and the J gene end by 3 bases; junction bases not matched to a gene: 9. This CDR3 region has 17 residues. This CDR3 reads CASSLSPIAGATDTQYF. As DNA, the CDR3 is TGTGCCAGCAGCTTAAGCCCAATAGCGGGGGCGACAGATACGCAGTATTTT.

The V gene is TRBV19, the J gene TRBJ1-2; D uncertain. Germline loops: CDR1 LNHDA, CDR2 SQIVND (reference sequence). The CDR3 is 16 amino acids. V dropped 5 bases and J dropped 0 bases, with 16 bases sitting between them. CDR3 sequence: CASSEKPGPANYGYTF. CDR3 DNA sequence: TGTGCCAGTAGTGAAAAACCGGGTCCGGCTAACTATGGCTACACCTTC.

The CDR3, as DNA: TGCAGCGTTGCGCGGAGGTTAGCGGGAAGTAATGAGCAGTTCTTC. This encodes CSVARRLAGSNEQFF. The chain carries TRBV29-1 and TRBJ2-1, with 8 bases identical to TRBD2. This CDR3 has 15 amino acids. From germline, CDR1 is SQVTM and CDR2 ANQGSEA. Germline trimming cut 4 bases from V and 7 bases from J; bases unmatched to any gene: 12.

V and J are TRBV6-5 and TRBJ1-1; 10 bases are a match to TRBD1. The CDR3 covers 13 residues. Unmatched junction bases numbered 4, after V lost 5 bases and J lost 7 bases. In germline, CDR1 is MNHEY, CDR2 SVGAGI. This CDR3 is CASSDRGRIEAFF. As DNA, the CDR3 is TGTGCCAGCAGTGACAGGGGGCGTATTGAAGCTTTCTTT.

This chain connects TRBV7-2 to TRBJ2-7; 7 nucleotides match TRBD2. Germline V gives CDR1 SGHTA, CDR2 FQGNSA. The V gene end was trimmed by 5 bases and the J gene end by 7 bases; junction bases not matched to a gene: 2. The CDR3 extends over 11 amino acids. CDR3 loop: CASSRGGEQYF. In DNA, the CDR3 is TGTGCCAGCAGCAGGGGAGGGGAGCAGTACTTC.